One and the same sample provided the 21 T cell receptor beta chains below, sequenced in a study of Ad26.COV2.S vaccination and SARS-CoV-2 variants. Some clones are missing from TCRdb's copy, which holds only in-frame ones; the method was immunoSEQ multiplex PCR. The profile shows hundreds of thousands of clones, around nine tenths of them singletons. The treatment was: roughly 18 received Ad26.COV2.S at low or high dose, single or two shots; roughly 5 received placebo; per-sample allocation not given. The samples were gathered on day 63 after the first injection of vaccine or placebo. The source was peripheral blood, collected in a trial of Ad26.COV2.S vaccine versus placebo. These TCRs come from a person aged 18 to 59 who received the Ad26.COV2.S COVID-19 vaccine or a placebo.

V is TRBV2 and J is TRBJ2-5; no reliable D call. The CDR3 contains 11 residues. The germline V gene has CDR1 SNHLY and CDR2 FYNNEI. The V end was cut by 6 bases, the J end by 5 bases, with 7 bases between. The CDR3 protein is CASRGSETQYF. The CDR3 DNA sequence: TGTGCCAGCAGGGGAAGTGAGACCCAGTACTTC.

This clone was detected a few times. The CDR3 sequence: CASSPRRDTEAFF. Here the CDR3 DNA reads TGTGCCAGCAGCCCCCGACGGGACACTGAAGCTTTCTTT. The chain couples TRBV7-9 to TRBJ1-1; D not resolved. V shed 5 bases and J shed 3 bases, with 10 bases lying between them. The CDR3 runs 13 residues. Germline V gene data show CDR1 as SEHNR and CDR2 as FQNEAQ (reference sequence).

The genes are TRBV5-1 and TRBJ1-5; no reliable D call. Germline V gene lookup returns CDR1 SGHRS and CDR2 YFSETQ. The CDR3 runs 13 residues. Trimming removed 0 bases from V and 3 bases from J, with 4 bases in between. The CDR3 reads CASSLGVNQPQHF. For the CDR3, the DNA is TGCGCCAGCAGCTTGGGGGTCAATCAGCCCCAGCATTTT.

On this clone itself: It may be a read error: a sequence one base away is much more abundant. The genes are TRBV7-3 and TRBJ1-1, with D hard to call. V was cut by 2 bases and J by 1 base, with 5 bases left in between. Per germline, CDR1 SGHTA and CDR2 FQGTGA. The CDR3 sequence is 13 residues long. The CDR3 spells CASSLSGNTEAFF. DNA of the CDR3: TGTGCCAGCAGCTTATCGGGGAACACTGAAGCTTTCTTT.

The J gene is TRBJ1-4, the V gene TRBV15; D unclear. Per germline, CDR1 LNHNV and CDR2 YYDKDF (reference sequence). The CDR3 covers 12 residues. Trimming left V 5 bases short and J 8 bases short, with 9 bases between. The CDR3 protein is CATSRSGEKLFF. CDR3 DNA sequence: TGTGCCACCAGCCGCTCGGGGGAAAAACTGTTTTTT.

The table lists this clone with a count of one. The rearrangement links TRBV6-5 to TRBJ1-5, with 7 bases aligning to TRBD1. The V segment lost 4 bases and the J segment 7 bases; nucleotides outside the gene matches: 7. The CDR3 is 14 amino acids. CDR1 and CDR2 (germline): MNHEY, SVGAGI. CDR3 DNA sequence: TGTGCCAGCAGTTCGAGACAGGGAGGGCAGCCCCAGCATTTT. Amino acid sequence: CASSSRQGGQPQHF.

CDR3 loop: CASSLERGLVGELFF. The CDR3 DNA follows: TGTGCCAGCAGCTTAGAGCGGGGGCTAGTCGGGGAGCTGTTTTTT. The chain employs TRBV7-9 and TRBJ2-2; TRBD2 aligns across 8 bases. The junction had 5 bases not matched to a gene; V was cut back by 1 base and J by 7 bases. The CDR3 consists of 15 residues. In germline, CDR1 is SEHNR, CDR2 FQNEAQ (reference sequence).

The gene calls are TRBV11-2 and TRBJ2-5; TRBD2 matches 9 bases. J gave up 3 bases and V 4 bases, and 3 bases lay outside the gene matches. This CDR3 contains 14 residues. From germline, CDR1 is SGHAT and CDR2 FQNNGV. The CDR3 protein is CASSSLAGEETQYF. In DNA, the CDR3 is TGTGCCAGCAGCTCGTTAGCGGGGGAAGAGACCCAGTACTTC.

The genes are TRBV5-4 and TRBJ1-3; weak D call: TRBD1 (5 bases). Deletions cut 4 bases from V and 0 bases from J, with 11 bases between. CDR1 and CDR2 (germline): SGHNT, YYREEE (reference sequence). This CDR3 is 15 amino acids long. Here the CDR3 reads CASSETAYSGNTIYF. The CDR3 nucleotides are TGTGCCAGCAGCGAGACAGCGTACTCTGGAAACACCATATATTTT.

This sequence joins TRBV28 and TRBJ1-2, with 7 nucleotides matching TRBD1. The V segment lost 3 bases and the J segment 4 bases; nucleotides outside the gene matches: 17. The CDR3 extends over 18 amino acids. CDR1 MDHEN and CDR2 SYDVKM come from the germline V gene. CDR3 DNA: TGTGCCAGCAGTTTCCCCCGCCAAGGGGGCCTTTATGGCTATGGCTACACCTTC. Translated: CASSFPRQGGLYGYGYTF.

The rearrangement uses TRBV25-1 and TRBJ2-7; 10 nucleotides line up with TRBD2. V lost 4 bases, J lost 0 bases, and 3 bases stayed unmatched. The CDR3 covers 15 residues. Germline loops: CDR1 MGHDK, CDR2 SYGVNS. The CDR3 spells CASSVGLASSYEQYF. CDR3 nucleotide sequence: TGTGCCAGCAGTGTGGGACTAGCGAGCTCCTACGAGCAGTACTTC.

This clone has more than one count but fewer than ten. This chain connects TRBV5-4 to TRBJ1-2; TRBD1 is a possible D gene (5 bases). CDR3 length: 20 residues. Trimming cost V 0 bases and J 0 bases, with 24 bases left between them. Looked up from germline, CDR1 is SGHNT and CDR2 is YYREEE (reference sequence). CDR3 sequence: CASSLGRWNRGPGSNYGYTF. The CDR3 coding sequence is TGTGCCAGCAGCTTGGGGAGATGGAATCGAGGGCCAGGGTCTAACTATGGCTACACCTTC.

CDR3 protein: CASSYGTGFHEQFF. Written as DNA, the CDR3 is TGTGCCAGCAGCTACGGGACTGGTTTCCATGAGCAGTTCTTC. The chain uses TRBV5-6 and TRBJ2-1; tentative D call: TRBD2 (6 bases). Germline assignment: CDR1 SGHDT and CDR2 YYEEEE. Trimming removed 3 bases at V and 8 bases at J, with 15 bases between. The CDR3 contains 14 residues.

The chain recombines TRBV7-2 with TRBJ2-7; 7 bases are a match to TRBD1. J gave up 0 bases and V 9 bases, and 8 bases lay outside the gene matches. This CDR3 is built from 14 residues. Looked up from germline, CDR1 is SGHTA and CDR2 is FQGNSA. The CDR3 DNA reads as TGTGCCAGTCGGCGGACAGGTAACTCCTACGAGCAGTACTTC. Protein: CASRRTGNSYEQYF.

This rearrangement joins TRBV5-1 to TRBJ2-2, with TRBD1 as a possible D gene (5 bases). Trimming left V 1 base short and J 0 bases short, with 10 bases between. Germline V lookup: CDR1 SGHRS, CDR2 YFSETQ. The CDR3 is made up of 16 amino acids. CDR3 amino acids: CASSLSGHTNTGELFF. CDR3 nucleotide sequence: TGCGCCAGCAGCTTGTCAGGGCATACGAACACCGGGGAGCTGTTTTTT.

This clone was seen only once. The V call is TRBV2, the J call TRBJ2-5; perhaps TRBD1 as D (6 bases). Trimming removed 5 bases at V and 7 bases at J, with 20 bases between. The CDR3 runs to 15 residues. CDR1 and CDR2 (germline): SNHLY, FYNNEI. Here the CDR3 DNA reads TGTGCCAGCAGTCAGGACAGTATGACAAGGGGGACCCAGTACTTC. It codes for CASSQDSMTRGTQYF.

This chain joins TRBV27 and TRBJ2-1, with D perhaps TRBD2 (5 bases). The CDR3 sequence is 12 residues long. The germline CDR1 and CDR2 sequences are MNHEY and SMNVEV (reference sequence). Trimming removed 0 bases at V and 10 bases at J, with 7 bases between. CDR3 nucleotide sequence: TGTGCCAGCAGTTTATCGAGGAGGGAGCAGTTCTTC. This encodes CASSLSRREQFF.

The V call is TRBV15, the J call TRBJ2-3; D is unclear. Germline CDR1 and CDR2: LNHNV and YYDKDF (reference sequence). Trimming cost V 2 bases and J 2 bases, with 5 bases left between them. The CDR3 loop spans 13 amino acids. The CDR3 region has the DNA TGTGCCACCAGCAGACCTTCCACAGATACGCAGTATTTT. This sequence encodes CATSRPSTDTQYF. Together with reference TRBV15 and TRBJ2-3, the CDR3 gives the full variable domain: DAMVIQNPRYQVTQFGKPVTLSCSQTLNHNVMYWYQQKSSQAPKLLFHYYDKDFNNEADTPDNFQSRRPNTSFCFLDIRSPGLGDTAMYLCATSRPSTDTQYFGPGTRLTVL.

The chain carries TRBV6-2 or TRBV6-3 and TRBJ1-4; D is perhaps TRBD1 (5 bases). Germline-derived CDR1 and CDR2 are MNHEY and SVGEGT. V was shortened by 2 bases and J by 4 bases, with 8 bases between the two germline ends. The CDR3 loop spans 14 amino acids. The CDR3 here is CASSYDRVNEKLFF. The CDR3 DNA is TGTGCCAGCAGTTACGACAGAGTTAATGAAAAACTGTTTTTT.

This clone came up once. The J gene is TRBJ2-7, the V gene TRBV11-3; 11 nucleotides agree with TRBD1. The J segment lost 5 bases and the V segment lost 5 bases, leaving 8 bases of the junction unmatched. CDR1 SGHNT and CDR2 YENEEA come from the germline V gene. This CDR3 has 15 amino acids. The CDR3 nucleotides are TGTGCCAGCAGCCCCGGACAGGGGGCGATCGACGAGCAGTACTTC. As protein: CASSPGQGAIDEQYF.

The rearrangement joins TRBV11-3 to TRBJ2-1; 8 nucleotides match TRBD2. V was clipped by 0 bases and J by 0 bases; unmatched bases: 7. CDR1 SGHNT and CDR2 YENEEA come from the germline V gene. The CDR3 covers 18 residues. DNA for the CDR3: TGTGCCAGCAGCTTAGAGTGGCGGGGGGCGAGCTCCTACAATGAGCAGTTCTTC. It yields the protein CASSLEWRGASSYNEQFF.